These 23 T cell receptor beta chains were all obtained from the same sample, sequenced in a study of metastatic and nonmetastatic thyroid tumors (dated by TCRdb to about 2020). Library prep was done by PCR. The sequencer listed for this sample is Illumina HiSeq 4000. TCRdb itself trimmed the public reads at Q25 with fastp, ran MiXCR and retained productive beta chains. In this sample the table shows around 19,000 clones, approximately 25% of which occur a single time. About 6% of the sample lies in the top ten. Before undergoing thyroid surgery, none of the patients had been given any kind of treatment. The sequencing input was tumor tissue. The receptors stem from a female donor with papillary thyroid cancer or a benign thyroid nodule (not recorded which). Some clones in this sample may be carry-over from other donors' samples.

Details on this clone: A junction end diverges from the germline sequence, so it may reflect a read error. This chain links TRBV6-1 with TRBJ1-5, with D perhaps TRBD1 (6 bases). The CDR3 covers 13 residues. Germline V gives CDR1 MNHNS, CDR2 SASEGT. The CDR3 DNA follows: TGTGCCATCAGTGGAGGGGGTCGTCAGCCCCAGCATTTT. Translating it yields CAISGGGRQPQHF.

This clone is labeled as medium-sized (0.01 to 0.1%). This chain connects TRBV6-1 to TRBJ2-1, with D perhaps matching TRBD2 (6 bases). The CDR3 consists of 15 residues. The ends were cut back, 9 bases at V and 8 bases at J, with 23 bases in the middle. Looked up from germline, CDR1 is MNHNS and CDR2 is SASEGT. CDR3 DNA: TGTGCCAGTATGTCTTGGACTAATTTAGGCGATGAGCAGTTCTTC. It yields the protein CASMSWTNLGDEQFF.

This clone has ten or more counts. The chain carries TRBV15 and TRBJ2-1; 10 bases map to TRBD2. Germline lookup yields CDR1 LNHNV and CDR2 YYDKDF (reference sequence). CDR3 length: 16 amino acids. Unmatched junction bases numbered 7, after V lost 4 bases and J lost 4 bases. The CDR3 sequence: CATSNPLAGAYNEQFF. CDR3 DNA sequence: TGTGCCACCAGCAACCCTCTAGCGGGAGCTTACAATGAGCAGTTCTTC.

About this clone itself: Relative to the germline gene, one junction end is altered; a read error may explain this. The rearrangement uses TRBV6-5 and TRBJ1-1, with TRBD1 identical over 8 bases. Germline V gene lookup returns CDR1 MNHEY and CDR2 SVGAGI. The CDR3 runs to 17 residues. CDR3 sequence reads: CASSFRQGTSRNTEALF. The CDR3 nucleotides read TGTGCCAGCAGTTTTCGACAGGGGACGTCAAGGAACACTGAAGCTCTCTTT.

The V call is TRBV14, the J call TRBJ1-2; the D is unclear. The CDR3 length is 13 residues. In germline, CDR1 is SGHDN, CDR2 FVKESK. The V gene lost 1 base and the J gene lost 3 bases, with 6 bases spanning the gap. The CDR3 nucleotides read TGTGCCAGCAGCCAAGCTTCGTACTATGGCTACACCTTC. It specifies CASSQASYYGYTF. Full variable domain (rest looked up from reference TRBV14 and TRBJ1-2): EAGVTQFPSHSVIEKGQTVTLRCDPISGHDNLYWYRRVMGKEIKFLLHFVKESKQDESGMPNNRFLAERTGGTYSTLKVQPAELEDSGVYFCASSQASYYGYTFGSGTRLTVV.

V and J are TRBV13 and TRBJ1-1; tentative D call: TRBD1 (5 bases). With 0 bases removed from V and 2 bases from J, the gap between germline ends came to 10 bases. The CDR3 has 15 amino acids. The germline gives CDR1 PRHDT, CDR2 FYEKMQ (reference sequence). CDR3 amino acids: CASSLGQALNTEAFF. CDR3 in DNA: TGTGCCAGCAGCTTAGGACAGGCCCTCAACACTGAAGCTTTCTTT.

The chain couples TRBV13 to TRBJ1-2; the D gene is possibly TRBD1 (6 bases). The germline V and J ends were trimmed by 0 bases and 8 bases, with 13 bases remaining between them. The CDR3 is 14 amino acids. Germline-derived CDR1 and CDR2 are PRHDT and FYEKMQ (reference sequence). The CDR3 coding sequence is TGTGCCAGCAGCTTAGGCAGGGGTGGGCTCGGCTACACCTTC. Protein sequence: CASSLGRGGLGYTF.

Turning to this clone: At one end the junction does not follow the germline gene, possibly because of a read error. The rearrangement links TRBV20-1 to TRBJ2-1; 9 positions match TRBD2. Germline assignment: CDR1 DFQATT and CDR2 SNEGSKA (reference sequence). There are 17 residues in the CDR3. This CDR3 is CSARRGTSRRANNGQFF. The CDR3 bases are TGCAGTGCTAGGAGGGGGACTAGCCGGAGGGCCAACAATGGGCAGTTCTTC.

V and J are TRBV28 and TRBJ1-3; the match to TRBD1 covers 7 bases. Germline V gene data show CDR1 as MDHEN and CDR2 as SYDVKM. V was pared by 5 bases and J by 1 base, with 5 bases of the junction left unmatched. CDR3 size: 15 residues. The CDR3 loop is CASSTGATSGNTIYF. The DNA of the CDR3 is TGTGCCAGCAGTACAGGGGCCACTTCTGGAAACACCATATATTTT.

This clone was seen once. Relative to the germline gene, one junction end is altered; a read error may explain this. The chain links TRBV7-3 to TRBJ2-3; D perhaps matches TRBD1 (5 bases). CDR1 is SGHTA, CDR2 FQGTGA, per germline. This CDR3 has 14 amino acids. CDR3 coding DNA: TGTGCCAGCAGCTTAACAGGGGTCACATATACGCAGTATTTT. Translation: CASSLTGVTYTQYF.

The chain has TRBV20-1 and TRBJ1-2; a weak D match, TRBD1 (5 bases). With 0 bases removed from V and 0 bases from J, the gap between germline ends came to 11 bases. Germline assignment: CDR1 DFQATT and CDR2 SNEGSKA (reference sequence). The CDR3 extends over 15 amino acids. CDR3 in amino acids: CSARDGRQPNYGYTF. In DNA form, the CDR3 reads TGCAGTGCTAGAGATGGGAGACAGCCTAACTATGGCTACACCTTC.

This clone was observed a few times. The CDR3 region has the DNA TGCGCCAGCAGTCCCGGGTTTAACTATGGCTACACCTTC. Translating gives CASSPGFNYGYTF. The J gene is TRBJ1-2, the V gene TRBV10-2; D unresolved. V gave up 5 bases and J gave up 1 base, with 8 bases separating them. The CDR3 runs to 13 residues. CDR1 is WSHSY and CDR2 is SAAADI in the germline V gene.

This clone occurred many times. The chain joins TRBV9 to TRBJ2-7; 10 nucleotides match TRBD1. This CDR3 region has 15 residues. The J segment lost 3 bases and the V segment lost 3 bases, leaving 6 bases of the junction unmatched. Germline lookup yields CDR1 SGDLS and CDR2 YYNGEE. CDR3 nucleotide sequence: TGTGCCAGCAGCGCGACGGGACAGGGGTACTACGAGCAGTACTTC. It translates to CASSATGQGYYEQYF.

V is TRBV7-3 and J is TRBJ2-3; 8 nucleotides line up with TRBD1. The CDR3 runs 16 residues. V shed 5 bases and J 4 bases; nucleotides not matched to a gene: 11. CDR1 and CDR2 (germline): SGHTA, FQGTGA. CDR3 sequence (DNA): TGTGCCAGCAGCCCCGTGGACAGGGTGCTATCAGATACGCAGTATTTT. Translated: CASSPVDRVLSDTQYF.

The chain couples TRBV12-3 or TRBV12-4 to TRBJ2-7; D is unresolved. V was shortened by 5 bases and J by 3 bases, with 11 bases between the two germline ends. The CDR3 covers 13 residues. CDR3 sequence: CASSIGKIYEQYF. The CDR3 nucleotides read TGTGCCAGCAGTATAGGAAAGATCTACGAGCAGTACTTC.

This clone showed up many times. This CDR3 is missing its conserved last phenylalanine or tryptophan, likely due to a read error. The DNA is left out, because the CDR3 cannot be placed on it with certainty; the CDR3 is given as TCRdb lists it. The chain employs TRBV20-1 and TRBJ2-7; the D call of TRBD2 is as the table states it, not checked on the DNA. The V gene's germline CDR1 is DFQATT and CDR2 SNEGSKA (reference sequence). The CDR3 extends over 12 residues, inclusive of both ends. CDR3 protein: CSAVSTSGDSAI.

In its sample, this clone was seen once. The junction and the germline gene differ at one end; a read error may be behind it. In the same sample, other DNA sequences code for this CDR3. The chain is built from TRBV19 and TRBJ2-6, with 9 bases identical to TRBD1. This CDR3 region has 18 residues. Germline values: CDR1 LNHDA, CDR2 SQIVND (reference sequence). The CDR3 bases are TGTGCCAGTAGTATGACAGGGGGTCTCCTCTCTGGGGCCGACGTCCTGACTTTC. Its protein product is CASSMTGGLLSGADVLTF.

Note on this clone: Mismatch with germline at one junction end may stem from a read error. This chain's CDR3 is CASSLRGRQVQETQYF. DNA for the CDR3: TGTGCCAGCAGCTTACGGGGGCGTCAGGTACAAGAGACCCAGTACTTT. V gene TRBV7-9 combines with J gene TRBJ2-5; D possibly uses TRBD1 or TRBD2 (6 bases each). In germline, CDR1 is SEHNR, CDR2 FQNEAQ (reference sequence). The CDR3 has 16 amino acids.

In its sample, this clone is medium-sized. The chain couples TRBV7-8 to TRBJ2-7; no reliable D call. Trimming took 5 bases from V and 3 from J, leaving 11 bases between them. In germline, CDR1 is SGHVS, CDR2 FQNEAQ. This CDR3 spans 13 amino acids. The CDR3, as DNA: TGTGCCAGCAGCGCACAGACTGGCTACGAGCAGTACTTC. Protein product: CASSAQTGYEQYF.

This clone showed up many times. The chain links TRBV19 to TRBJ2-7; 9 bases agree with TRBD2. This CDR3 spans 15 amino acids. From germline, CDR1 is LNHDA and CDR2 SQIVND (reference sequence). The V and J ends lost 9 bases and 0 bases, in that order; junction bases with no gene match: 9. The CDR3 protein is CASLTGSGSSYEQYF. The CDR3 nucleotides read TGTGCCAGCCTTACCGGTAGCGGGAGCTCCTACGAGCAGTACTTC. The full variable domain, in which reference TRBV19 and TRBJ2-7 provide the parts outside the CDR3, is DGGITQSPKYLFRKEGQNVTLSCEQNLNHDAMYWYRQDPGQGLRLIYYSQIVNDFQKGDIAEGYSVSREKKESFPLTVTSAQKNPTAFYLCASLTGSGSSYEQYFGPGTRLTVT.

Comment on this clone: An end of the junction does not agree with germline; a read error may underlie this. This sequence joins TRBV5-1 and TRBJ2-5, with D maybe TRBD2 (5 bases). This CDR3 is built from 15 residues. Germline loops: CDR1 SGHRS, CDR2 YFSETQ. The CDR3: CANSFGRGSGETQYF. CDR3 coding DNA: TGCGCCAACAGCTTTGGTAGAGGCTCGGGGGAGACCCAGTACTTC.

This clone has more than one count but fewer than ten. A read error may be the cause here, since a much bigger clone is one base away. Other DNA sequences in the sample encode the same CDR3. The chain has TRBV6-1 and TRBJ2-2; D may be TRBD2 (6 bases). Trimming shortened V by 7 bases and J by 14 bases, and 32 bases separated the two germline ends. CDR1 is MNHNS and CDR2 is SASEGT in the germline V gene. This CDR3 is 17 amino acids long. The CDR3 is CASTSPGSRLGTGGLFF. The DNA for the CDR3 is TGTGCCAGCACATCCCCCGGCTCCAGACTGGGGACCGGGGGTCTGTTTTTT.

Many counts were recorded for this clone. This chain links TRBV7-6 with TRBJ2-5; D perhaps matches TRBD2 (6 bases). V was clipped by 3 bases and J by 4 bases, with 9 bases between them. There are 13 residues in the CDR3. Germline V lookup: CDR1 SGHVS, CDR2 FNYEAQ. CDR3 DNA: TGTGCCAGCAGCTTCTTGGGAGGAGAGACCCAGTACTTC. Its translation: CASSFLGGETQYF. The full variable domain, rest sourced from reference TRBV7-6 and TRBJ2-5, is GAGVSQSPRYKVTKRGQDVALRCDPISGHVSLYWYRQALGQGPEFLTYFNYEAQQDKSGLPNDRFSAERPEGSISTLTIQRTEQRDSAMYRCASSFLGGETQYFGPGTRLLVL.